The present entry profiles one TCR beta chain with its context. The data originate from a study of blood T cell repertoires in COVID-19. The method was immunoSEQ multiplex PCR; TCRdb's version includes in-frame clones alone and lacks a portion of them. The table has some 670,000 clones, 90% seen once. The CDR3 has 13 amino acids. The V gene lost 1 base and the J gene lost 8 bases, with 11 bases spanning the gap. Germline CDR1 is SGHVS and CDR2 is FQNEAQ. The clonotype was recovered from a young woman with acute or convalescent COVID-19. The V gene is TRBV7-8, the J gene TRBJ1-2; no definite D call. Material for sequencing was peripheral blood. In nucleotides, the CDR3 is TGTGCCAGCAGCTTAGGCGGACTAGAAGGCTACACCTTC. It codes for CASSLGGLEGYTF.